These 10 T cell receptor beta chains were all obtained from the same sample, sequenced in a study of regulatory T cells in long-lasting Graves disease. Building the TCR beta libraries relied on iRepertoire HTBI primers, and CDR3 regions underwent Arm-PCR. TCRdb re-called the multiplex PCR reads with MiXCR, one entry per CDR3 protein. This table holds roughly 350,000 distinct CDR3 sequences, over 15% found once. Time point: newly diagnosed GD, antithyroid drugs for less than 3 months. With RNA extracted from PBMCs as input, the TCR library was made. This same sample was also taken into another study, of T cells in Graves' hyperthyroidism and ophthalmopathy.

Sample: peripheral blood mononuclear cells (PBMCs), taken at new diagnosis, from a patient treated with antithyroid drugs. The receptors come from a man in his forties with Graves disease.

This clonotype showed up many times. The V gene is TRBV12-5, the J gene TRBJ1-5, with D tentatively TRBD1 (6 bases). This CDR3 is built from 14 residues. Trimming cost V 7 bases and J 7 bases, with 17 bases left between them. Germline V gives CDR1 LGHNT, CDR2 FRNRAP. DNA for the CDR3: TGTGCTAGTGCCCTCAGGGGCCTGGGACAGCCCCAGCATTTT. This translates into CASALRGLGQPQHF.

V and J are TRBV5-1 and TRBJ2-3; D is uncertain. Germline CDR1 SGHRS, CDR2 YFSETQ. There are 16 residues in the CDR3. Trimming stripped 0 bases from V and 5 bases from J, with 16 bases between. The CDR3 loop is CASSLAVGLEGDTQYF. The CDR3 DNA sequence: TGCGCCAGCAGCTTGGCAGTGGGTCTAGAAGGAGATACGCAGTATTTT.

This clonotype was seen a few times. The rearrangement uses TRBV6-1 and TRBJ2-1; the D is unclear. V was trimmed by 7 bases and J by 0 bases, leaving 13 bases between them. Germline CDR1 reads MNHNS; CDR2 reads SASEGT. This CDR3 has 15 amino acids. CDR3 region: CASTSTFSSYNEQFF. The CDR3 DNA sequence: TGTGCCAGCACCTCGACTTTTAGCTCCTACAATGAGCAGTTCTTC.

This clonotype was seen at least ten times. The genes are TRBV6-2 or TRBV6-3 and TRBJ2-5; weak D call: TRBD1 (7 bases). This CDR3 comprises 16 residues. Germline V gene sequence: CDR1 MNHEY, CDR2 SVGEGT. Trimming pared 0 bases from V and 2 bases from J, leaving 13 bases between. The CDR3 is CASSYSHRGGQETQYF. CDR3 in DNA: TGTGCCAGCAGTTACTCTCACAGGGGAGGACAAGAGACCCAGTACTTC.

This chain connects TRBV5-5 to TRBJ1-4, with 10 bases matching TRBD1. The CDR3 loop spans 16 amino acids. Germline CDR1 and CDR2: SGHKS and YYEKEE (reference sequence). The trim removed 1 base at V and 8 bases at J, leaving 8 bases unmatched. This CDR3 is CASSLLSGTGDEKLFF. In nucleotides, the CDR3 is TGTGCCAGCAGCTTGCTTTCCGGGACAGGGGACGAAAAACTGTTTTTT. The full variable domain, rest sourced from reference TRBV5-5 and TRBJ1-4, is DAGVTQSPTHLIKTRGQQVTLRCSPISGHKSVSWYQQVLGQGPQFIFQYYEKEERGRGNFPDRFSARQFPNYSSELNVNALLLGDSALYLCASSLLSGTGDEKLFFGSGTQLSVL.

This clonotype was observed many times. The V and J genes are TRBV5-1 and TRBJ2-1; D is unresolved. There are 15 residues in the CDR3. With 0 bases removed from V and 3 bases from J, the gap between germline ends came to 10 bases. From germline, CDR1 is SGHRS and CDR2 YFSETQ. CDR3 DNA: TGCGCCAGCAGCTTGGACGGGCAGGACTACAATGAGCAGTTCTTC. It is translated as CASSLDGQDYNEQFF.

A few counts support this clonotype. The chain is built from TRBV4-1 and TRBJ1-5; D uncertain. Germline V gene lookup returns CDR1 MGHRA and CDR2 YSYEKL. V lost 0 bases, J lost 5 bases, and 5 bases lay in between. The CDR3 spans 13 residues. The CDR3 nucleotides read TGCGCCAGCAGCCAAGAAAGGGATCAGCCCCAGCATTTT. Its translation: CASSQERDQPQHF.

This clonotype was found many times. This chain links TRBV27 with TRBJ1-1; TRBD1 is a possible D gene (6 bases). This CDR3 region has 13 residues. CDR1 is MNHEY, CDR2 SMNVEV, per germline (reference sequence). V was trimmed by 6 bases and J by 5 bases, leaving 13 bases between them. In nucleotides, the CDR3 is TGTGCCAGCAGACAACAGGGTTTGACTGAAGCTTTCTTT. Residues: CASRQQGLTEAFF.

The chain carries TRBV9 and TRBJ1-4, with D tentatively TRBD1 (5 bases). Trimming pared 3 bases from V and 1 base from J, leaving 16 bases between. The CDR3 length is 17 residues. Germline CDR1 and CDR2: SGDLS and YYNGEE. For the CDR3, the DNA is TGTGCCAGCAGCGCCGGGGGATACAGGAAAACTAATGAAAAACTGTTTTTT. It is translated as CASSAGGYRKTNEKLFF.

The rearrangement links TRBV18 to TRBJ1-5, with TRBD1 matching over 10 bases. Germline V CDR1 and CDR2: KGHSH, LQKENI. J lost 5 bases, V lost 0 bases, and 7 bases had no gene match. This CDR3 contains 17 residues. CDR3 in amino acids: CASSPPSVGQGDQPQHF. CDR3 sequence (DNA): TGTGCCAGCTCACCACCGTCCGTAGGACAGGGGGATCAGCCCCAGCATTTT.